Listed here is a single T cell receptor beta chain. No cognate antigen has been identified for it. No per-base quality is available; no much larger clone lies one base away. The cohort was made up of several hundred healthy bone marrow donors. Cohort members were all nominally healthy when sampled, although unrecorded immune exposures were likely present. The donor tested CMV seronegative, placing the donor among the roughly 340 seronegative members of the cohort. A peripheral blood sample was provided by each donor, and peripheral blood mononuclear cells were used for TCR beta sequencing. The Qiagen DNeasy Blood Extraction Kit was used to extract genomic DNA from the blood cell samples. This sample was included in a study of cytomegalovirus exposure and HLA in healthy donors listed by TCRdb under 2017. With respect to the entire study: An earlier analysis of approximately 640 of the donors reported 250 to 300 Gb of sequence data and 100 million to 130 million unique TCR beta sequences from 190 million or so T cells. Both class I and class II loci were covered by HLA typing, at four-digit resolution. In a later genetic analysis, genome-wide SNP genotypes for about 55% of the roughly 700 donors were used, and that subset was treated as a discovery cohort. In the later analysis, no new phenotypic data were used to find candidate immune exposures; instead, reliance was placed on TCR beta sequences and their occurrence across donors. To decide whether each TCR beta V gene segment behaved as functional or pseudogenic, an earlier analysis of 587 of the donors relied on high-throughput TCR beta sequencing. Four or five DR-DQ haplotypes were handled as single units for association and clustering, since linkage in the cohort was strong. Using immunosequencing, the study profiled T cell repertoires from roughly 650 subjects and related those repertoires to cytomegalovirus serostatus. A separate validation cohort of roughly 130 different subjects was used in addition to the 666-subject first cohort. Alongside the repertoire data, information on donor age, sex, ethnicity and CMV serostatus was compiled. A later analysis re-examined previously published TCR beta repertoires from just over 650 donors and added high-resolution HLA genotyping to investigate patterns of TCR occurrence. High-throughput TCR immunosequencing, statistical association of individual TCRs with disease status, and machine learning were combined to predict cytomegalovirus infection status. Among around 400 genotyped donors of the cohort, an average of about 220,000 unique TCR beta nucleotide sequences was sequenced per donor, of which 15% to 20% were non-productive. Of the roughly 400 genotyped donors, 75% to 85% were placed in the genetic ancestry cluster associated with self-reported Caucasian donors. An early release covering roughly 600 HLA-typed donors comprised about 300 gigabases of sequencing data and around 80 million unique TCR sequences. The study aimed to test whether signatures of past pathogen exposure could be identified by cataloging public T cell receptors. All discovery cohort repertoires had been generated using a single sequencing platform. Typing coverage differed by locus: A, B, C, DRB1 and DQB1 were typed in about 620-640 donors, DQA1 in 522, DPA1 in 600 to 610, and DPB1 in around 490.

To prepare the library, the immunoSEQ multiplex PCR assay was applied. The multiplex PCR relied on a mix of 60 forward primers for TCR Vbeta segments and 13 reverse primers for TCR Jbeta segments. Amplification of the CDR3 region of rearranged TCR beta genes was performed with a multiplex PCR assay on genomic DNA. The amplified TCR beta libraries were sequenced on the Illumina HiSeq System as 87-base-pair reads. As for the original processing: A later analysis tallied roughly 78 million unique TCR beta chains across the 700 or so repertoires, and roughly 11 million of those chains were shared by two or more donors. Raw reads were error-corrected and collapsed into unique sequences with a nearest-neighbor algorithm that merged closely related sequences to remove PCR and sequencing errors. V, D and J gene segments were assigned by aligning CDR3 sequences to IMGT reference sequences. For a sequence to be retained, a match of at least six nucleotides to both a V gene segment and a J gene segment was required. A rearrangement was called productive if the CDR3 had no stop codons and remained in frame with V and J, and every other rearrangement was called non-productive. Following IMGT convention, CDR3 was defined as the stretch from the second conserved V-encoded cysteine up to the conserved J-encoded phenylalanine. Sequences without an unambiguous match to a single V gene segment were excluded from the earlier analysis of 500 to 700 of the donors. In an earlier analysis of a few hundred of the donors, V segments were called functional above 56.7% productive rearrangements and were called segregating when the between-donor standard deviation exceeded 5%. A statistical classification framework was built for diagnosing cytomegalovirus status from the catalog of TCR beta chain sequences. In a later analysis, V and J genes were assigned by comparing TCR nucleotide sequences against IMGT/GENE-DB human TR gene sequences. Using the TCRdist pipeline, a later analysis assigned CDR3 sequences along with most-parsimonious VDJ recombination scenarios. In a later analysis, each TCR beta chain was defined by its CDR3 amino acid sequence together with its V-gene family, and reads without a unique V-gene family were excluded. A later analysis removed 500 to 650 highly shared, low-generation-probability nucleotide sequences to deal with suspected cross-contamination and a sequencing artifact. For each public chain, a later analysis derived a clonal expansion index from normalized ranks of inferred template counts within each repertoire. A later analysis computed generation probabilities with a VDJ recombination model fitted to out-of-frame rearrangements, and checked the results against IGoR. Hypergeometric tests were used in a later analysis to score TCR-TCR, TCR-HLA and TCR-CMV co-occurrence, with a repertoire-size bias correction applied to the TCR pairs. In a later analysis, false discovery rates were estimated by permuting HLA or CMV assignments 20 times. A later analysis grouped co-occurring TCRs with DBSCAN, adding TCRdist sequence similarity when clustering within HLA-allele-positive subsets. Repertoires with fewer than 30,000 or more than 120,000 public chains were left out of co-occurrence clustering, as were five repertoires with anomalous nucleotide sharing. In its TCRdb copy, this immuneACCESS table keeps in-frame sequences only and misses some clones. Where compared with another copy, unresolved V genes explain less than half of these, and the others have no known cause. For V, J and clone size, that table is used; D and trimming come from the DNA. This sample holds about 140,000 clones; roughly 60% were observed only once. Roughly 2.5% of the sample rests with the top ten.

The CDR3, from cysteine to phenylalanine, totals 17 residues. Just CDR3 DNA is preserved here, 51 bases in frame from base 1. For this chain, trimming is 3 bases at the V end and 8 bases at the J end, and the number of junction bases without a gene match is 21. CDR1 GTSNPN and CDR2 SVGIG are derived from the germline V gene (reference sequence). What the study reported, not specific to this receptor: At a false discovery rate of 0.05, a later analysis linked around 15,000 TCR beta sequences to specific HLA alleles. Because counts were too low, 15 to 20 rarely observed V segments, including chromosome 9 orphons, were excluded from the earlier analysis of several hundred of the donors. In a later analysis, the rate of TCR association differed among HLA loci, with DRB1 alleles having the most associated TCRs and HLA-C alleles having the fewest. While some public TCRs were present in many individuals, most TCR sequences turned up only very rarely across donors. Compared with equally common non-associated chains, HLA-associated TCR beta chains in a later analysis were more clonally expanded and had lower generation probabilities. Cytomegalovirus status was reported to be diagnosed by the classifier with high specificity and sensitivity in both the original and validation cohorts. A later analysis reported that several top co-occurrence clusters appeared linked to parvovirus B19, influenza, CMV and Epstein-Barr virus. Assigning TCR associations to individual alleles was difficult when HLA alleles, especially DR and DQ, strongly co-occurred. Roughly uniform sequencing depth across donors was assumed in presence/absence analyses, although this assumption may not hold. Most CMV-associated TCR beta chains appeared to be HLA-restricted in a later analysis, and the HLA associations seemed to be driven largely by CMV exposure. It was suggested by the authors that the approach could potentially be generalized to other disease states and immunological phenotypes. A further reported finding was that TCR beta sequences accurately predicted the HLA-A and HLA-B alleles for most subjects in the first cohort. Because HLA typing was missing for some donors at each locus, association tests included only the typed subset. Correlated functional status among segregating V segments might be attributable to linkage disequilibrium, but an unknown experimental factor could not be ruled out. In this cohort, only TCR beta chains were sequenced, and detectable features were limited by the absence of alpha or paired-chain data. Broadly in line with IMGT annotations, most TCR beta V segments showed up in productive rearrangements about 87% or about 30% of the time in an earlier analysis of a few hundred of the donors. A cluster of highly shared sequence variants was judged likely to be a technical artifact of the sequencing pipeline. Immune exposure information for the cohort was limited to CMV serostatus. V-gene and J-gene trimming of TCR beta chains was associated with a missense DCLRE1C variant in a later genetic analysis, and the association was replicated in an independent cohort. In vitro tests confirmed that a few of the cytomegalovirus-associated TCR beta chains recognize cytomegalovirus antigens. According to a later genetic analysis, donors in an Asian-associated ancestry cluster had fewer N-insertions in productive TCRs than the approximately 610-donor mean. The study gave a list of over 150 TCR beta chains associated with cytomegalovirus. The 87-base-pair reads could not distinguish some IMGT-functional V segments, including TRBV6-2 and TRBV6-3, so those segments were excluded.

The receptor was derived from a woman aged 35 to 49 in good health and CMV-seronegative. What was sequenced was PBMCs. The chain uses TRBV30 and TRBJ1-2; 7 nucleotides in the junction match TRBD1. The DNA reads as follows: TGTGCCTGGAGAGATAAGGGCCCCCGGGACAGCGGACTGGGCTACACCTTC. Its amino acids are CAWRDKGPRDSGLGYTF.